This is a list of T cell receptor beta chains from one sample in a study of vaccination effects on CD4 cells after COVID-19. The antigens for these receptors are not known. The data were produced by immunoSEQ multiplex PCR, yet TCRdb's version contains in-frame clones alone and is incomplete. Here the sample spans 50,000 to 80,000 clones, around 79% being singletons. Sequences were derived from CD4+ T cells from PBMCs cultured without peptide, sampled after COVID-19 vaccination. The receptors were gathered from a human donor who received a COVID-19 vaccine. Both conserved end residues are part of each CDR3. A D gene is named only where the DNA matches it firmly. Rows give clone size only sometimes, using once, few, many, or a class for an expanded clone.

clone_size: .
j_call: TRBJ2-2
v_call: TRBV18
d_call: .
cdr3_aa: CASSPLGRGVDGELFF
cdr3_nt: TGTGCCAGCTCACCACTTGGGCGAGGGGTCGACGGGGAGCTGTTTTTT

clone_size: once
j_call: TRBJ2-2
v_call: TRBV2
d_call: .
cdr3_aa: CAGQGNTGELFF
cdr3_nt: TGTGCCGGTCAGGGTAACACCGGGGAGCTGTTTTTT

clone_size: .
j_call: TRBJ1-4
v_call: TRBV25-1
d_call: .
cdr3_aa: CASSEGAGFVTNEKLFF
cdr3_nt: TGTGCCAGCAGTGAAGGGGCAGGCTTCGTAACAAATGAAAAACTGTTTTTT

clone_size: .
j_call: TRBJ1-1
v_call: TRBV18
d_call: .
cdr3_aa: CASSPGISVGTFF
cdr3_nt: TGTGCCAGCTCACCAGGCATATCGGTGGGAACTTTCTTT

clone_size: .
j_call: TRBJ1-2
v_call: TRBV11-2
d_call: .
cdr3_aa: CASSSSPLDKSYTF
cdr3_nt: TGTGCCAGCAGCTCCTCGCCCCTCGACAAGAGCTACACCTTC

clone_size: .
j_call: TRBJ2-5
v_call: TRBV6-4
d_call: TRBD2
cdr3_aa: CARGASGGEETQYF
cdr3_nt: TGTGCCAGGGGGGCTAGCGGGGGCGAGGAGACCCAGTACTTC

clone_size: .
j_call: TRBJ2-1
v_call: TRBV18
d_call: .
cdr3_aa: CASSPLGSAYNEQFF
cdr3_nt: TGTGCCAGCTCACCACTAGGTAGCGCCTACAATGAGCAGTTCTTC

clone_size: .
j_call: TRBJ1-2
v_call: TRBV28
d_call: .
cdr3_aa: CASSLREGYGYTF
cdr3_nt: TGTGCCAGCAGCCTCAGGGAGGGTTATGGCTACACCTTC

clone_size: .
j_call: TRBJ1-1
v_call: TRBV29-1
d_call: .
cdr3_aa: CSGKRPVSNTEAFF
cdr3_nt: TGCAGCGGTAAAAGGCCCGTCAGTAACACTGAAGCTTTCTTT

clone_size: .
j_call: TRBJ2-3
v_call: TRBV5-1
d_call: TRBD2
cdr3_aa: CASSGTSGGPFEDTQYF
cdr3_nt: TGCGCCAGCAGCGGGACTAGCGGGGGGCCCTTTGAAGATACGCAGTATTTT

clone_size: .
j_call: TRBJ2-3
v_call: TRBV7-9
d_call: TRBD1
cdr3_aa: CASSFLRDRAGDTQYF
cdr3_nt: TGTGCCAGCAGCTTCCTCCGGGACAGGGCCGGAGATACGCAGTATTTT

clone_size: .
j_call: TRBJ1-1
v_call: TRBV5-8
d_call: .
cdr3_aa: CASSRDGRDTEAFF
cdr3_nt: TGTGCCAGCAGCCGGGACGGAAGGGACACTGAAGCTTTCTTT

clone_size: .
j_call: TRBJ1-2
v_call: TRBV7-2
d_call: TRBD1
cdr3_aa: CASSLRRDRVDYGYTF
cdr3_nt: TGTGCCAGCAGCTTACGACGGGACAGGGTAGACTATGGCTACACCTTC

clone_size: .
j_call: TRBJ2-1
v_call: TRBV14
d_call: TRBD1
cdr3_aa: CASSQKLRGAAGGSSSYNEQFF
cdr3_nt: TGTGCCAGCAGCCAGAAGTTGCGCGGGGCGGCAGGGGGCTCGAGCTCCTACAATGAGCAGTTCTTC

clone_size: .
j_call: TRBJ2-3
v_call: TRBV2
d_call: TRBD2
cdr3_aa: CASSASSGGSFTDTQYF
cdr3_nt: TGTGCCAGCAGTGCCTCTAGCGGGGGCTCTTTCACAGATACGCAGTATTTT

clone_size: .
j_call: TRBJ1-3
v_call: TRBV24-1
d_call: .
cdr3_aa: CATSDSRPGNTIYF
cdr3_nt: TGTGCCACCAGTGATTCGCGACCGGGAAACACCATATATTTT

clone_size: .
j_call: TRBJ1-3
v_call: TRBV7-9
d_call: TRBD1
cdr3_aa: CASRAAGGRNTIYF
cdr3_nt: TGTGCCAGCAGAGCAGCAGGGGGTCGGAACACCATATATTTT

clone_size: .
j_call: TRBJ1-4
v_call: TRBV27
d_call: TRBD1
cdr3_aa: CASSPKTGTGVEKLFF
cdr3_nt: TGTGCCAGCAGTCCAAAAACCGGGACAGGGGTAGAAAAACTGTTTTTT

clone_size: few
j_call: TRBJ1-2
v_call: TRBV19
d_call: .
cdr3_aa: CASLDSGYGYTF
cdr3_nt: TGTGCCAGCCTCGACAGTGGGTATGGCTACACCTTC

clone_size: .
j_call: TRBJ1-5
v_call: TRBV5-1
d_call: .
cdr3_aa: CASRLEGGSEQPQHF
cdr3_nt: TGCGCCAGCAGGTTGGAAGGGGGGTCTGAACAGCCCCAGCATTTT

clone_size: .
j_call: TRBJ2-5
v_call: TRBV29-1
d_call: TRBD1
cdr3_aa: CSVEDFRAGGSRLQETQYF
cdr3_nt: TGCAGCGTTGAAGATTTTCGGGCAGGGGGCTCGAGGCTTCAAGAGACCCAGTACTTC

clone_size: .
j_call: TRBJ1-2
v_call: TRBV2
d_call: .
cdr3_aa: CASSRQEYYGYTF
cdr3_nt: TGTGCCAGCAGTAGACAGGAGTACTATGGCTACACCTTC

clone_size: .
j_call: TRBJ1-5
v_call: TRBV4-1
d_call: .
cdr3_aa: CASSQAESGYQPQHF
cdr3_nt: TGCGCCAGCAGCCAAGCAGAGTCGGGCTATCAGCCCCAGCATTTT

clone_size: .
j_call: TRBJ1-5
v_call: TRBV28
d_call: TRBD1
cdr3_aa: CASSSRGFVPQHF
cdr3_nt: TGTGCCAGCAGTTCCAGGGGGTTCGTGCCCCAGCATTTT

clone_size: few
j_call: TRBJ2-2
v_call: TRBV4-1
d_call: TRBD2
cdr3_aa: CASSQELAGGNTGELFF
cdr3_nt: TGCGCCAGCAGCCAAGAACTAGCGGGGGGGAACACCGGGGAGCTGTTTTTT

clone_size: .
j_call: TRBJ2-5
v_call: TRBV6-1
d_call: TRBD2
cdr3_aa: CASSELAGGQETQYF
cdr3_nt: TGTGCCAGCAGTGAACTAGCGGGGGGACAAGAGACCCAGTACTTC

clone_size: .
j_call: TRBJ2-3
v_call: TRBV5-1
d_call: .
cdr3_aa: CASSPLGGSTDTQYF
cdr3_nt: TGCGCCAGCAGCCCCCTAGGGGGGAGCACAGATACGCAGTATTTT

clone_size: .
j_call: TRBJ2-1
v_call: TRBV5-5
d_call: .
cdr3_aa: CASSPQVVTATHAEQFF
cdr3_nt: TGTGCCAGCAGCCCTCAAGTTGTGACAGCCACTCATGCTGAGCAGTTCTTC

clone_size: .
j_call: TRBJ2-3
v_call: TRBV5-1
d_call: .
cdr3_aa: CASSFDTATDTQYF
cdr3_nt: TGCGCCAGCAGCTTTGACACGGCGACGGATACGCAGTATTTT

clone_size: .
j_call: TRBJ2-2
v_call: TRBV5-8
d_call: .
cdr3_aa: CASSLYRENTGELFF
cdr3_nt: TGTGCCAGCAGCTTATACAGGGAGAACACCGGGGAGCTGTTTTTT

clone_size: .
j_call: TRBJ2-1
v_call: TRBV30
d_call: .
cdr3_aa: CAWSVLGGRPTNEQFF
cdr3_nt: TGTGCCTGGAGTGTACTCGGGGGGCGACCCACCAATGAGCAGTTCTTC

clone_size: .
j_call: TRBJ1-2
v_call: TRBV9
d_call: TRBD1
cdr3_aa: CASSGGQVYGYTF
cdr3_nt: TGTGCCAGCAGCGGAGGACAGGTGTATGGCTACACCTTC

clone_size: .
j_call: TRBJ1-5
v_call: TRBV28
d_call: .
cdr3_aa: CASSLMNQPQHF
cdr3_nt: TGTGCCAGCAGTTTAATGAATCAGCCCCAGCATTTT

clone_size: .
j_call: TRBJ1-2
v_call: TRBV6-1
d_call: TRBD1
cdr3_aa: CASSDDRVSGYTF
cdr3_nt: TGTGCCAGCAGTGACGACAGGGTTTCTGGCTACACCTTC

clone_size: .
j_call: TRBJ1-5
v_call: TRBV19
d_call: .
cdr3_aa: CASSTQRGDYSNQPQHF
cdr3_nt: TGTGCCAGTAGTACCCAGCGCGGAGACTATAGCAATCAGCCCCAGCATTTT

clone_size: .
j_call: TRBJ2-5
v_call: TRBV7-2
d_call: .
cdr3_aa: CASSSSRETQYF
cdr3_nt: TGTGCCAGCAGCTCCTCAAGGGAGACCCAGTACTTC

clone_size: .
j_call: TRBJ1-3
v_call: TRBV27
d_call: .
cdr3_aa: CASRPWGAGGNTIYF
cdr3_nt: TGTGCCAGCAGGCCCTGGGGGGCGGGTGGAAACACCATATATTTT

clone_size: once
j_call: TRBJ1-6
v_call: TRBV5-1
d_call: .
cdr3_aa: CASSFTWQGQNSPLHF
cdr3_nt: TGCGCCAGCAGCTTTACCTGGCAGGGGCAGAATTCACCCCTCCACTTT

clone_size: .
j_call: TRBJ1-5
v_call: TRBV28
d_call: .
cdr3_aa: CASSLVSNQPQHF
cdr3_nt: TGTGCCAGCAGTTTGGTTAGCAATCAGCCCCAGCATTTT

clone_size: once
j_call: TRBJ2-2
v_call: TRBV19
d_call: TRBD1
cdr3_aa: CASSIGQGGAGELFF
cdr3_nt: TGTGCCAGTAGTATCGGACAGGGCGGAGCCGGGGAGCTGTTTTTT

clone_size: .
j_call: TRBJ1-6
v_call: TRBV4-1
d_call: .
cdr3_aa: CASSQVMGVNSPLHF
cdr3_nt: TGCGCCAGCAGCCAAGTAATGGGGGTCAATTCACCCCTCCACTTT

clone_size: .
j_call: TRBJ2-2
v_call: TRBV19
d_call: .
cdr3_aa: CASDIPDRANTGELFF
cdr3_nt: TGTGCCAGCGATATTCCCGACAGAGCGAACACCGGGGAGCTGTTTTTT

clone_size: .
j_call: TRBJ2-2
v_call: TRBV18
d_call: .
cdr3_aa: CASSPIGSRLATGELFF
cdr3_nt: TGTGCCAGCTCACCAATAGGCAGCCGATTAGCCACCGGGGAGCTGTTTTTT

clone_size: .
j_call: TRBJ1-1
v_call: TRBV3-1/TRBV3-2
d_call: .
cdr3_aa: CASSQEKDTEAFF
cdr3_nt: TGTGCCAGCAGCCAAGAAAAGGACACTGAAGCTTTCTTT

clone_size: .
j_call: TRBJ1-3
v_call: TRBV12-5
d_call: .
cdr3_aa: CASGSVGNTIYF
cdr3_nt: TGTGCTAGTGGTTCAGTAGGAAACACCATATATTTT

clone_size: .
j_call: TRBJ1-2
v_call: TRBV5-1
d_call: .
cdr3_aa: CASTSGGSGGYTF
cdr3_nt: TGCGCCAGCACCTCGGGCGGTTCGGGGGGCTACACCTTC

clone_size: .
j_call: TRBJ2-5
v_call: TRBV10-1
d_call: TRBD2
cdr3_aa: CASSEYPLATETQYF
cdr3_nt: TGCGCCAGCAGTGAGTACCCACTAGCGACGGAGACCCAGTACTTC

clone_size: once
j_call: TRBJ1-1
v_call: TRBV6-1
d_call: .
cdr3_aa: CASTIGRGGTEAFF
cdr3_nt: TGTGCCAGCACTATCGGAAGAGGTGGGACTGAAGCTTTCTTT

clone_size: .
j_call: TRBJ1-2
v_call: TRBV9
d_call: .
cdr3_aa: CASTLLGTSYGYTF
cdr3_nt: TGTGCCAGCACCCTCCTCGGGACATCCTATGGCTACACCTTC

clone_size: .
j_call: TRBJ2-3
v_call: TRBV9
d_call: .
cdr3_aa: CASSVTGLGTDTQYF
cdr3_nt: TGTGCCAGCAGCGTAACAGGGTTGGGCACAGATACGCAGTATTTT

clone_size: few
j_call: TRBJ2-3
v_call: TRBV7-3
d_call: TRBD2
cdr3_aa: CASSPSASGSTDTQYF
cdr3_nt: TGTGCCAGCAGCCCGAGTGCTAGCGGAAGCACAGATACGCAGTATTTT

clone_size: .
j_call: TRBJ1-1
v_call: TRBV20-1
d_call: .
cdr3_aa: CSASRGLNTEAFF
cdr3_nt: TGCAGTGCTAGTAGGGGGTTGAACACTGAAGCTTTCTTT

clone_size: .
j_call: TRBJ2-3
v_call: TRBV6-5
d_call: .
cdr3_aa: CASSYSRQAFTDTQYF
cdr3_nt: TGTGCCAGCAGTTACTCGAGACAGGCCTTCACAGATACGCAGTATTTT